The 2 T cell receptor beta chains below were found in one sample sequenced in a study of CD8 T cells in ankylosing spondylitis. TCRdb re-analysed the 5' RACE reads in MiXCR, keeping a single row per CDR3 protein. The repertoire holds about 100,000 distinct CDR3 sequences, with more than 20% as singletons. The sample taken for sequencing was synovial fluid, either unsorted or a sorted T cell fraction (not recorded which). These receptors originate from a male donor with ankylosing spondylitis.

This sequence joins TRBV18 and TRBJ2-2; D gene unclear. Germline V gives CDR1 KGHSH, CDR2 LQKENI. The CDR3 extends over 15 amino acids. Trimming pared 3 bases from V and 5 bases from J, leaving 13 bases between. CDR3: CASSPQSTTTGELFF. In nucleotides, the CDR3 is TGTGCCAGCTCACCCCAATCGACAACTACCGGGGAGCTGTTTTTT.

This clonotype showed up just once. The chain recombines TRBV7-9 with TRBJ1-6; D perhaps matches TRBD1 (5 bases). There are 14 residues in the CDR3. Per the germline V gene, CDR1 is SEHNR and CDR2 is FQNEAQ (reference sequence). V was pared by 2 bases and J by 8 bases, with 10 bases between. The CDR3 region is CASSLQGGDSPLHF. The CDR3 region has the DNA TGTGCCAGCAGCTTACAGGGAGGAGATTCACCCCTCCACTTT. Full variable domain (missing parts from reference TRBV7-9 and TRBJ1-6): DTGVSQNPRHKITKRGQNVTFRCDPISEHNRLYWYRQTLGQGPEFLTYFQNEAQLEKSRLLSDRFSAERPKGSFSTLEIQRTEQGDSAMYLCASSLQGGDSPLHFGNGTRLTVT.